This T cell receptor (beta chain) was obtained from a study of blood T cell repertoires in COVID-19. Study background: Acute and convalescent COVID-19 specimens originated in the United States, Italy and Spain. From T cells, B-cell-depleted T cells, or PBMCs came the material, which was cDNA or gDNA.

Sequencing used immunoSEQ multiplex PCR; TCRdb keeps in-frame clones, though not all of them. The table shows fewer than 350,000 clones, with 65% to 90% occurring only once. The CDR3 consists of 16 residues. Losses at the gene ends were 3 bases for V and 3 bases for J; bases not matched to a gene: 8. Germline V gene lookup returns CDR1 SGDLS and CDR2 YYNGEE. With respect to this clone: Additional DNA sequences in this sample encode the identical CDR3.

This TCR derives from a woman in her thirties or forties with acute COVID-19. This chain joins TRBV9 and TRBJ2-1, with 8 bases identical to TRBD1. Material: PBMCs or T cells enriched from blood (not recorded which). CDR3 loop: CASSATGTGIYNEQFF. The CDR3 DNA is TGTGCCAGCAGCGCCACCGGGACAGGCATCTACAATGAGCAGTTCTTC.